This entry features one TCR beta chain sequence. The antigen remains unidentified. The CDR3 consists of 15 residues. Trimming stripped 3 bases from V and 4 bases from J, with 15 bases between. In germline, CDR1 is SNHLY, CDR2 FYNNEI. This record comes from a study of shared clonotypes between healthy human individuals. Findings and caveats of the study: Blood was the only sampled material, and tissue repertoires likely differ. Generally, estimated richness proved larger in naive subsets than it did in memory subsets.

The study ran the assay at deep level. Measured with immunoSEQ multiplex PCR; TCRdb has only the in-frame clones, and not every one. The table has approximately 940,000 clones, about three quarters seen once. This chain uses TRBV2 with TRBJ2-5; D is perhaps TRBD2 (6 bases). The specimen was memory CD4+ T cells sorted from blood. The subset was: CD45RA-negative fraction. The clonotype originates from a man between 18 and 35 years old in good health. The CDR3 spells CASSDKGRRGETQYF. In DNA form, the CDR3 reads TGTGCCAGCAGTGATAAGGGGCGGAGGGGAGAGACCCAGTACTTC. Complete variable domain (other parts from reference TRBV2 and TRBJ2-5): EPEVTQTPSHQVTQMGQEVILRCVPISNHLYFYWYRQILGQKVEFLVSFYNNEISEKSEIFDDQFSVERPDGSNFTLKIRSTKLEDSAMYFCASSDKGRRGETQYFGPGTRLLVL.